The clone carrying this T cell receptor beta chain appeared a few times. Its antigen is unidentified. V shed 5 bases and J 7 bases; nucleotides not matched to a gene: 14. The CDR3 loop spans 17 amino acids. The germline V gene has CDR1 LGHNA and CDR2 YSLEER. CD4+ naive, central memory, regulatory and stem cell-like memory subsets were isolated by sorting on CD45RO/CCR7/CD25/CD127/CD95/CD27. Sequencing targeted expressed TCRB transcripts, as all isolated RNA had been reverse transcribed. TCRdb keeps only in-frame clones here, not all; method: immunoSEQ multiplex PCR. The sample consists of about 200,000 clones, under 13% of them appearing once. The data belong to a study of beta chain features in type 1 diabetes. Background on the study: Taken together, all samples contributed 107,917,701 examined sorted cells. The study, taken as a whole, reports: Moderately but significantly shorter TCRB CDR3s were found in Type 1 diabetes patients in all four CD4+ subsets. Type 1 diabetes patients had fewer VDJ junction insertions and more deletions.

Sequenced sample: central memory CD4+ T cells from blood. The receptor's source is a man aged 18 to 30 in good health. This sequence joins TRBV4-3 and TRBJ2-2, with 9 positions matching TRBD2. The CDR3 DNA reads TGCGCCAGCAGCGAACAGATAGCGGGAGTTAGAATCGGGGAGCTGTTTTTT. Its translation: CASSEQIAGVRIGELFF.